Listed here are 3 T cell receptor beta chains from one sample, sequenced in a study of naive and memory T cell subsets. Four PCR rounds used nested alpha and beta constant region primers plus the SP2 primer. Each CDR3 protein is one row after TCRdb ran MiXCR on the 5' RACE reads. The sample lists tens of thousands of distinct CDR3 sequences, 8% seen once, with around 21% in the top ten. An oligonucleotide containing a UMI was ligated to the 3' end of TCR cDNA. These receptors were collected from a female donor in good health.

This clonotype showed up many times. The V gene is TRBV5-1, the J gene TRBJ2-1; 9 nucleotides line up with TRBD2. Germline CDR1 reads SGHRS; CDR2 reads YFSETQ. V dropped 2 bases and J dropped 7; count of bases not matched to a gene: 7. This CDR3 has 15 residues. Written as DNA, the CDR3 is TGCGCCAGCAGCTTTACTGGCGGGAGGGGAAATGAGCAGTTCTTC. Protein sequence: CASSFTGGRGNEQFF.

This clonotype was detected a few times. The chain couples TRBV6-1 to TRBJ2-3, with 7 nucleotides matching TRBD1. Germline CDR1 is MNHNS and CDR2 is SASEGT. The trim removed 4 bases at V and 0 bases at J, leaving 7 bases unmatched. The CDR3 extends over 16 amino acids. The CDR3 loop reads CASSGDRDRSTDTQYF. CDR3 DNA sequence: TGTGCCAGCAGTGGAGACAGGGACAGAAGCACAGATACGCAGTATTTT.

This clonotype has at least ten counts. The chain is built from TRBV5-4 and TRBJ1-2, with a tentative D call TRBD1 (6 bases). The germline V and J ends were trimmed by 4 bases and 5 bases, with 18 bases remaining between them. This CDR3 is 15 amino acids long. Germline CDR1 reads SGHNT; CDR2 reads YYREEE (reference sequence). In DNA form, the CDR3 reads TGTGCCAGCAGCCCAGGACAGTCCCAGGGATATGGCTACACCTTC. Translated: CASSPGQSQGYGYTF.